This T cell receptor (beta chain) was identified in a study of T cell responses to AZD1222 COVID-19 vaccine. Study-wide points: As reported, nearly half of all spike-specific TCRs target variant regions that are unmutated. There were mostly white British donors and more females than males, and clonal diversity was possibly underestimated. Dominant at 160-218 and 743-854, vaccine-associated CD4 TCRs also spanned spike.

In regard to this clone: Antigen specificity is unknown.

CDR1 is SNHLY, CDR2 FYNNEI, per germline. Trimming left V 2 bases short and J 1 base short, with 18 bases between. This CDR3 spans 18 amino acids. The assay was immunoSEQ multiplex PCR, and TCRdb's table has in-frame clones only and misses some. The sample records 140,000 to 150,000 clones, 85% to 90% being singletons. V gene TRBV2 combines with J gene TRBJ2-4; a possible D gene is TRBD2 (5 bases). Sample: peripheral blood, taken on day 0 of AZD1222 vaccination. This clonotype originated in an adult in good health. CDR3 region: CASSERSERVRAKNIQYF. The CDR3 nucleotides are TGTGCCAGCAGTGAAAGGTCCGAGAGGGTTCGGGCCAAAAACATTCAGTACTTC. Complete variable domain (other parts from reference TRBV2 and TRBJ2-4): EPEVTQTPSHQVTQMGQEVILRCVPISNHLYFYWYRQILGQKVEFLVSFYNNEISEKSEIFDDQFSVERPDGSNFTLKIRSTKLEDSAMYFCASSERSERVRAKNIQYFGAGTRLSVL.